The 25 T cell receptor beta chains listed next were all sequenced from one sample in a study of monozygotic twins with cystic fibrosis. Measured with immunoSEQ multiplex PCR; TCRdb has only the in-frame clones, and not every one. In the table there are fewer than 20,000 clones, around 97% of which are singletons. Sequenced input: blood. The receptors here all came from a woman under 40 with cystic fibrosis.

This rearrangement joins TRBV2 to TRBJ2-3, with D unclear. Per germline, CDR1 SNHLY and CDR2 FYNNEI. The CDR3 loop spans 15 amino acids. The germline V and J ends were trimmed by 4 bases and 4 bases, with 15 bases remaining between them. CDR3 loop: CASSGWHKSPDTQYF. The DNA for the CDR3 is TGTGCCAGCAGTGGATGGCACAAGAGCCCAGATACGCAGTATTTT.

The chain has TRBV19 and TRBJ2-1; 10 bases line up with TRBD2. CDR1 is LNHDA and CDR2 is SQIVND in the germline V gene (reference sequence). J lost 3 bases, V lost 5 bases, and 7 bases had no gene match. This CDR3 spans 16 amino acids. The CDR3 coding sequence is TGTGCCAGTAGTTATATAGCGGGGGGTCACTACAATGAGCAGTTCTTC. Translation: CASSYIAGGHYNEQFF.

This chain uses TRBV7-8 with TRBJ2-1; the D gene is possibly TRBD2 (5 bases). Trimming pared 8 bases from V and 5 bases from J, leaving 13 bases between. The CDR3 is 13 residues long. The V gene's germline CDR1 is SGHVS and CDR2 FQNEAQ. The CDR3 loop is CASAGLFDNEQFF. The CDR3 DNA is TGTGCCAGCGCGGGCCTGTTCGACAATGAGCAGTTCTTC.

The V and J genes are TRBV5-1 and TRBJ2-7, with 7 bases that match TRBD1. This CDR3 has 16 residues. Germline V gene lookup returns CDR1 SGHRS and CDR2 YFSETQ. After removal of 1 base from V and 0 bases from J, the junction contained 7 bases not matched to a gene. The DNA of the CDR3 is TGCGCCAGCAGCTTGAAATACGGGACAGTCTCCTACGAGCAGTACTTC. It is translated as CASSLKYGTVSYEQYF.

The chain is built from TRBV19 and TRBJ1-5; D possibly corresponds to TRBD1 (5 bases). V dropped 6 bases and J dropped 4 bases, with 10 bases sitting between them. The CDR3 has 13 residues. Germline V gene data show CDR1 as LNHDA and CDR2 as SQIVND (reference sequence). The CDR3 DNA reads TGTGCCAGTAGCCAGGAGGGGAATCAGCCCCAGCATTTT. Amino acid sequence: CASSQEGNQPQHF. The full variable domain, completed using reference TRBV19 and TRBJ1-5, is DGGITQSPKYLFRKEGQNVTLSCEQNLNHDAMYWYRQDPGQGLRLIYYSQIVNDFQKGDIAEGYSVSREKKESFPLTVTSAQKNPTAFYLCASSQEGNQPQHFGDGTRLSIL.

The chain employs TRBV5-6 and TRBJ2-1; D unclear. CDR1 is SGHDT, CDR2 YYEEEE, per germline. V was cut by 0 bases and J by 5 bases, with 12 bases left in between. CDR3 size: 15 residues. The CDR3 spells CASSLVMGKNNEQFF. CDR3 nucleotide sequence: TGTGCCAGCAGCTTGGTAATGGGCAAGAACAATGAGCAGTTCTTC. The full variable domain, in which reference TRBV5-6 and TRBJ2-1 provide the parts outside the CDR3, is DAGVTQSPTHLIKTRGQQVTLRCSPKSGHDTVSWYQQALGQGPQFIFQYYEEEERQRGNFPDRFSGHQFPNYSSELNVNALLLGDSALYLCASSLVMGKNNEQFFGPGTRLTVL.

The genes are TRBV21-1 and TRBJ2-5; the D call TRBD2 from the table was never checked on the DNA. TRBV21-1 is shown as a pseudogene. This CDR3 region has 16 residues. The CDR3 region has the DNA TGTGCCAGCAGCCAAATAGAGCGGGGGGGCCCCAAGACCCAGTACTTC. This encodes CASSQIERGGPKTQYF.

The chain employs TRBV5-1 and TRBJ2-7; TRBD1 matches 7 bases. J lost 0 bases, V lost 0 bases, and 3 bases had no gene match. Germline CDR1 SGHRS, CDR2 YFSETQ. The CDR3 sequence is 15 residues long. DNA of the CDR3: TGCGCCAGCAGCTTGGTTGGGACAGTCTCCTACGAGCAGTACTTC. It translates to CASSLVGTVSYEQYF.

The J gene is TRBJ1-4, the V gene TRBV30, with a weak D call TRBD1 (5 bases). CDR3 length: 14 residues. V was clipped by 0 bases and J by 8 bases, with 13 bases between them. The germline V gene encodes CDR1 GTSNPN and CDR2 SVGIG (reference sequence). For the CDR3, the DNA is TGTGCCTGGAGTGTACTCGGGGCCCCCGAAAAACTGTTTTTT. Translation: CAWSVLGAPEKLFF.

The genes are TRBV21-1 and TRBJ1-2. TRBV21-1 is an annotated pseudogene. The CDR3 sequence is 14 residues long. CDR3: CASSTPYVECGYTF. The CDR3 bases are TGTGCCAGCAGCACCCCCTATGTAGAGTGTGGCTACACCTTC.

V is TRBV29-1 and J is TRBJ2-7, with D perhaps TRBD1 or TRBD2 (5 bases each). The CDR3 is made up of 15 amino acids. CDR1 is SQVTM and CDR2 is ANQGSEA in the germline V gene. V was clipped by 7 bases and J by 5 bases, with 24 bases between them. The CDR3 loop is CSAGRRGQPQDEQYF. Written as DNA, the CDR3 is TGCAGCGCGGGCCGCCGGGGCCAACCTCAGGACGAGCAGTACTTC.

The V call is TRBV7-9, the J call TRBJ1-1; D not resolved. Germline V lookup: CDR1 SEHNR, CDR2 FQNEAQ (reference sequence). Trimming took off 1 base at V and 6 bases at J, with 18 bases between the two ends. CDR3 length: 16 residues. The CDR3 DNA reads TGTGCCAGCAGCTTAGGGGAGACACTTGAGAGCGCTGAAGCTTTCTTT. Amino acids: CASSLGETLESAEAFF.

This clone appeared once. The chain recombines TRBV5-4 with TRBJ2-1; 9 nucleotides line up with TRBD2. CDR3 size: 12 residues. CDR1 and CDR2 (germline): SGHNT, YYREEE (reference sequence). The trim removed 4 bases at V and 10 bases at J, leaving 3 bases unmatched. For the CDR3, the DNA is TGTGCCAGCAGCCCCGGACTAGCGGAGCAGTTCTTC. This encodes CASSPGLAEQFF.

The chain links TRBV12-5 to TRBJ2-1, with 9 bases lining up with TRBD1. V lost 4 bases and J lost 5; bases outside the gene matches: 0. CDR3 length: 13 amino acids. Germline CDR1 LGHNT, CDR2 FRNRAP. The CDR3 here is CASGWDRDNEQFF. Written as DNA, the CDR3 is TGTGCTAGTGGTTGGGACAGGGACAATGAGCAGTTCTTC.

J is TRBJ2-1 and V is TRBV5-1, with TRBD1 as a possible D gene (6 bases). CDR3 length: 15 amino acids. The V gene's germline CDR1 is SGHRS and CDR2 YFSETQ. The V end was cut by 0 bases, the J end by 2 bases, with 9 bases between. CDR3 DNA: TGCGCCAGCAGCTTGGGACAGGCAACCTACAATGAGCAGTTCTTC. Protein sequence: CASSLGQATYNEQFF.

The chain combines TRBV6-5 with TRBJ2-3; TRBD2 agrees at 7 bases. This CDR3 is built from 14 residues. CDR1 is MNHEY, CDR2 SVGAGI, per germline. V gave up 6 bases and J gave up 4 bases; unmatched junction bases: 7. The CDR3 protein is CASSWGGSADTQYF. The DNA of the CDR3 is TGTGCCAGCAGCTGGGGGGGGTCAGCAGATACGCAGTATTTT.

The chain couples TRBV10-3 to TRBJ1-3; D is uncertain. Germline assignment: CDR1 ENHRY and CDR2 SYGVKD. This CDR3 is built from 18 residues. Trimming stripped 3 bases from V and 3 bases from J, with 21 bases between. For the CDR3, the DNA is TGTGCCATCAGTGATGGTGGGCTCCCATCAATGGGTGGAAACACCATATATTTT. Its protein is CAISDGGLPSMGGNTIYF.

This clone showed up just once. CDR3: CASSANLPGADSYGYTF. The CDR3 DNA is TGTGCCAGCTCAGCAAACCTACCGGGGGCAGATAGCTATGGCTACACCTTC. The chain couples TRBV18 to TRBJ1-2, with D possibly TRBD1 on 6 matching bases. Germline V lookup: CDR1 KGHSH, CDR2 LQKENI. The V and J ends lost 5 bases and 4 bases respectively, with 23 bases between them. The CDR3 runs to 17 residues.

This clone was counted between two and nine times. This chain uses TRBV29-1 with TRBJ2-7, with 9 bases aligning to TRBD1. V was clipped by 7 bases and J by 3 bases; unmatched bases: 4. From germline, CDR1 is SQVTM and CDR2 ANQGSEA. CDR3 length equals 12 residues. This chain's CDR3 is CSGGTGYYEQYF. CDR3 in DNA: TGCAGCGGGGGGACAGGGTACTACGAGCAGTACTTC.

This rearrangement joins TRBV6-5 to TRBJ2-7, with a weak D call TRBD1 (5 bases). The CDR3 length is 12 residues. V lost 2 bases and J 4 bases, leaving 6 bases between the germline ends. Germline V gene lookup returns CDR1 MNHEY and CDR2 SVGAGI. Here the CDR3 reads CASSYDRYEQYF. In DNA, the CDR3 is TGTGCCAGCAGTTACGACAGATACGAGCAGTACTTC.

Written as DNA, the CDR3 is TGCGCCAGCAGTGAGGGCAGGCAATACGAGCAGTACTTC. Translating gives CASSEGRQYEQYF. This chain uses TRBV10-1 with TRBJ2-7; D ambiguous. From germline, CDR1 is WNHNN and CDR2 SYGVQD (reference sequence). The CDR3 extends over 13 amino acids. The V gene lost 2 bases and the J gene lost 4 bases, with 9 bases spanning the gap.

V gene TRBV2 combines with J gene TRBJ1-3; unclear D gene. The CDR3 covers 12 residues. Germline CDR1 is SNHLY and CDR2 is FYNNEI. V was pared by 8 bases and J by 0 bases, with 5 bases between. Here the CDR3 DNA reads TGTGCCAGCGGTCCCTCTGGAAACACCATATATTTT. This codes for CASGPSGNTIYF.

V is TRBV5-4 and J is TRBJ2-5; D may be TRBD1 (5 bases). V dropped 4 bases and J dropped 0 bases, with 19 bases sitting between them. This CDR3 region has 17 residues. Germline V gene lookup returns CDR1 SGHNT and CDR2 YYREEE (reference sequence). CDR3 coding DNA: TGTGCCAGCAGCCCGGCCCAGGGTGCCATATACCAAGAGACCCAGTACTTC. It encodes CASSPAQGAIYQETQYF. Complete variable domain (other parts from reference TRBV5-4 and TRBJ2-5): ETGVTQSPTHLIKTRGQQVTLRCSSQSGHNTVSWYQQALGQGPQFIFQYYREEENGRGNFPPRFSGLQFPNYSSELNVNALELDDSALYLCASSPAQGAIYQETQYFGPGTRLLVL.

In DNA, the CDR3 is TGCAGCGTCGGGCGTGGGGCGGGGGGTCCCTTATCTCAAGAGACCCAGTACTTC. Translated: CSVGRGAGGPLSQETQYF. The chain joins TRBV29-1 to TRBJ2-5; 8 nucleotides agree with TRBD2. Germline assignment: CDR1 SQVTM and CDR2 ANQGSEA. The J segment lost 2 bases and the V segment lost 6 bases, leaving 20 bases of the junction unmatched. The CDR3 runs to 18 residues.

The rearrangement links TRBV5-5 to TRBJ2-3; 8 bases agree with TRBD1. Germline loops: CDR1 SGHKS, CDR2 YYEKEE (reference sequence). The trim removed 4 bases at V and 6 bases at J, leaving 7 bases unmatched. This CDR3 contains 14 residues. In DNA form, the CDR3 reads TGTGCCAGCAGCCTGACAGGGGTTGCTGATACGCAGTATTTT. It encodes CASSLTGVADTQYF.